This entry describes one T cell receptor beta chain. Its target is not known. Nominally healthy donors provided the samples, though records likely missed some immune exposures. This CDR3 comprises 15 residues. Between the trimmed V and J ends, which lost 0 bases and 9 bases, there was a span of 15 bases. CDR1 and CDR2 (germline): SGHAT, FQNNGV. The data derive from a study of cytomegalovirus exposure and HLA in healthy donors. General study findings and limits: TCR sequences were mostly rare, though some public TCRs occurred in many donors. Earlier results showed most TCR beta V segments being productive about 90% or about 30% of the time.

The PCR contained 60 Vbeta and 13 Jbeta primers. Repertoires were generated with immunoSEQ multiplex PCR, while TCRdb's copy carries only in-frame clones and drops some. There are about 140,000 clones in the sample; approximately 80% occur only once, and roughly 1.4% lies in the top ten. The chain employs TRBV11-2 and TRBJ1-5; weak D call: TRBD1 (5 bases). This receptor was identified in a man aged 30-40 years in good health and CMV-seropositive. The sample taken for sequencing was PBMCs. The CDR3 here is CASSLDSSGLRPQHF. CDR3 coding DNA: TGTGCCAGCAGCTTAGATAGTTCGGGACTTCGGCCCCAGCATTTT. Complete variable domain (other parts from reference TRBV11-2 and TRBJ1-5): EAGVAQSPRYKIIEKRQSVAFWCNPISGHATLYWYQQILGQGPKLLIQFQNNGVVDDSQLPKDRFSAERLKGVDSTLKIQPAKLEDSAVYLCASSLDSSGLRPQHFGDGTRLSIL.